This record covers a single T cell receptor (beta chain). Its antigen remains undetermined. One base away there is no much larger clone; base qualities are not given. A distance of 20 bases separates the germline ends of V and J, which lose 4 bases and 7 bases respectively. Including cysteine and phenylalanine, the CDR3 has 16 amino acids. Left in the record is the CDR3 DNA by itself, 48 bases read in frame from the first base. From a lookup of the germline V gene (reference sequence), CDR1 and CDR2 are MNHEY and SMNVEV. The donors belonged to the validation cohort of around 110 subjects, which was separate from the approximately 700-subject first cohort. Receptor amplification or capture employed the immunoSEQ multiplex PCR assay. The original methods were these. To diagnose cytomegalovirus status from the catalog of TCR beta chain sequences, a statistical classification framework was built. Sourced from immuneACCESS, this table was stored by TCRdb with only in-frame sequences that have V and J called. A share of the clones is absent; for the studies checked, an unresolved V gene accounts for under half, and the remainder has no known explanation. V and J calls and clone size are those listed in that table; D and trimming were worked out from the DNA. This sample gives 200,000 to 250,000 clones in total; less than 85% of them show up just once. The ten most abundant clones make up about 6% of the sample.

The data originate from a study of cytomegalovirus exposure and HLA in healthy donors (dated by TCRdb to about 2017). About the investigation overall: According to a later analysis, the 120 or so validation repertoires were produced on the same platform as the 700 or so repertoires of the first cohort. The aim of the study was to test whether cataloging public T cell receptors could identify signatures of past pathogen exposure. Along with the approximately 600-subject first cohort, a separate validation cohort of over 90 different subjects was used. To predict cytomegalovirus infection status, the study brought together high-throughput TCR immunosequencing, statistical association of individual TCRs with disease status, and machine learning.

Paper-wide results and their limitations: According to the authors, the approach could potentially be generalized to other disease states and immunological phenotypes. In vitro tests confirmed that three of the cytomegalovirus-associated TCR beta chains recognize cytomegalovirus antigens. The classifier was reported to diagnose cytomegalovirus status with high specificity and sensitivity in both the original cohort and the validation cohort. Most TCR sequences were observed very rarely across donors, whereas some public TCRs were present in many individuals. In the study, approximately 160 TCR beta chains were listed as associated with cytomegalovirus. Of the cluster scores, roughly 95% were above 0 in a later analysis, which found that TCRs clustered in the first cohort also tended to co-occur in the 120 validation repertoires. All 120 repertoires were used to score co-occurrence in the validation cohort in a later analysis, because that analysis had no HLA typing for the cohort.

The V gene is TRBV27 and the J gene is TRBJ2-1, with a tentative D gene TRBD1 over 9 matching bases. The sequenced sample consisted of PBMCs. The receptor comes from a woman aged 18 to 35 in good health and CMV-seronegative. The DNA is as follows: TGTGCCAGCAGTTCGTCTGGGACAGGGACTAGAAATGAGCAGTTCTTC. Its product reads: CASSSSGTGTRNEQFF.